This T cell receptor (beta chain) originates from a study of OX40 agonist ivuxolimab in advanced cancers. Study details: Three patients, one with hepatocellular carcinoma and two with cutaneous melanoma, achieved partial responses.

CDR3 size: 11 residues. The V and J ends lost 5 bases and 11 bases respectively, with 12 bases between them. Germline V lookup: CDR1 SNHLY, CDR2 FYNNEI. Repertoires were generated with immunoSEQ multiplex PCR, while TCRdb's copy carries only in-frame clones and drops some. The data hold 30,000 or so clones, with around 80% observed a single time. This chain connects TRBV2 to TRBJ2-5; D may match TRBD1 or TRBD2 (5 bases each). The material was CD4+ or CD8+ T cells sorted from blood, obtained in a trial of the OX40 agonist ivuxolimab. The clonotype comes from an adult with an advanced solid tumor such as melanoma, head and neck, liver or kidney cancer. DNA of the CDR3: TGTGCCAGCAGTAGGGACGGAGAGCAGTACTTC. Its translation: CASSRDGEQYF.